The 20 T cell receptor beta chains below come from one sample, sequenced in a study of blood T cell repertoires in COVID-19. This table comes from immunoSEQ multiplex PCR, and its TCRdb copy is limited to in-frame clones, with some not included. The sample lists a few hundred thousand clones; about nine tenths were seen once. The source material was PBMCs or T cells enriched from blood (not recorded which). These receptors all stem from a man aged 30 to 39 who had recovered from COVID-19.

The chain employs TRBV7-9 and TRBJ1-2; no firm D call. This CDR3 has 14 residues. The V gene's germline CDR1 is SEHNR and CDR2 FQNEAQ (reference sequence). The V end was cut by 1 base, the J end by 8 bases, with 14 bases between. The CDR3 reads CASSLGRGTEGYTF. CDR3 coding DNA: TGTGCCAGCAGCTTAGGGCGGGGAACGGAGGGCTACACCTTC.

The chain uses TRBV5-1 and TRBJ2-7, with D perhaps TRBD2 (5 bases). From germline, CDR1 is SGHRS and CDR2 YFSETQ. This CDR3 contains 15 residues. Deletions cut 4 bases from V and 3 bases from J, with 17 bases between. The DNA for the CDR3 is TGCGCCAGCAGCGCCCCGGGGATCCCTAACTACGAGCAGTACTTC. It specifies CASSAPGIPNYEQYF.

This chain links TRBV11-2 with TRBJ2-5; maybe TRBD2 (5 bases). Germline assignment: CDR1 SGHAT and CDR2 FQNNGV. V gave up 5 bases and J gave up 5 bases, with 9 bases separating them. The CDR3 sequence is 12 residues long. Written as DNA, the CDR3 is TGTGCCAGCAGCGGCGGCGGGGAGACCCAGTACTTC. It yields the protein CASSGGGETQYF.

The chain recombines TRBV18 with TRBJ2-5; unclear D gene. The CDR3 extends over 14 amino acids. Per germline, CDR1 KGHSH and CDR2 LQKENI. V lost 1 base and J 5 bases, leaving 11 bases between the germline ends. Here the CDR3 reads CASSPLSGGETQYF. The CDR3 nucleotides are TGTGCCAGCTCACCACTTTCGGGTGGCGAGACCCAGTACTTC.

This chain connects TRBV5-4 to TRBJ2-1; the D is unclear. Germline V gene sequence: CDR1 SGHNT, CDR2 YYREEE (reference sequence). This CDR3 spans 12 amino acids. The V end was cut by 3 bases, the J end by 9 bases, with 10 bases between. The CDR3 loop reads CASSSSESEQFF. DNA for the CDR3: TGTGCCAGCAGCTCTAGTGAGAGTGAGCAGTTCTTC.

The rearrangement links TRBV3-1 (or the pseudogene TRBV3-2) to TRBJ2-3; the match to TRBD2 covers 9 bases. CDR3 length equals 15 residues. Losses at the gene ends were 4 bases for V and 3 bases for J; bases not matched to a gene: 5. CDR1 is LGHDT and CDR2 is YNNKEL in the germline V gene (reference sequence). CDR3 bases: TGTGCCAGCAGCCTAGCGAGCGGGGGGACAGATACGCAGTATTTT. This translates into CASSLASGGTDTQYF.

This chain connects TRBV19 to TRBJ2-1; no clear D. Germline V lookup: CDR1 LNHDA, CDR2 SQIVND (reference sequence). CDR3 length: 12 amino acids. The ends were cut back, 3 bases at V and 7 bases at J, with 7 bases in the middle. CDR3 protein: CASSITWNEQFF. As DNA, the CDR3 is TGTGCCAGTAGTATCACTTGGAATGAGCAGTTCTTC.

V and J are TRBV28 and TRBJ1-4, with D maybe TRBD1 (5 bases). The CDR3 sequence is 17 residues long. Germline CDR1 and CDR2: MDHEN and SYDVKM. V gave up 1 base and J gave up 0 bases, with 12 bases separating them. Written as DNA, the CDR3 is TGTGCCAGCAGTTTATTCAATCAGGGTGCAACTAATGAAAAACTGTTTTTT. Protein: CASSLFNQGATNEKLFF.

This rearrangement joins TRBV11-3 to TRBJ2-7; D uncertain. Germline CDR1 and CDR2: SGHNT and YENEEA. This CDR3 is built from 13 residues. Trimming took 5 bases from V and 3 from J, leaving 11 bases between them. In DNA, the CDR3 is TGTGCCAGCAGCGAAGACATATACTACGAGCAGTACTTC. Residues: CASSEDIYYEQYF.

The chain recombines TRBV9 with TRBJ2-1, with a possible D match to TRBD2 (6 bases). This CDR3 region has 18 residues. V dropped 0 bases and J dropped 4 bases, with 20 bases sitting between them. Germline V gene sequence: CDR1 SGDLS, CDR2 YYNGEE. CDR3 nucleotide sequence: TGTGCCAGCAGCGTAGGGGGGAGCGGGTCTTCTGCATACAATGAGCAGTTCTTC. Its translation is CASSVGGSGSSAYNEQFF.

V and J are TRBV6-5 and TRBJ2-7; D possibly corresponds to TRBD1 (5 bases). With 5 bases removed from V and 3 bases from J, the gap between germline ends came to 17 bases. Germline lookup yields CDR1 MNHEY and CDR2 SVGAGI. The CDR3 covers 15 residues. The CDR3 protein is CASSLEQGSYYEQYF. The CDR3 region has the DNA TGTGCCAGCAGTCTTGAGCAGGGATCATACTACGAGCAGTACTTC.

This clone was counted once. V and J are TRBV4-1 and TRBJ2-7; maybe TRBD2 (5 bases). V was cut by 4 bases and J by 3 bases, with 16 bases left in between. The CDR3 is 15 amino acids. CDR1 and CDR2 (germline): MGHRA, YSYEKL. CDR3 region: CASSPDGNSNYEQYF. CDR3 coding DNA: TGCGCCAGCAGCCCAGACGGGAACTCTAACTACGAGCAGTACTTC.

The chain employs TRBV7-2 and TRBJ2-5; D is perhaps TRBD1 (6 bases). CDR3 size: 15 residues. Germline values: CDR1 SGHTA, CDR2 FQGNSA. Trimming removed 6 bases from V and 5 bases from J, with 19 bases in between. CDR3 protein: CASSLMGARHETQYF. Written as DNA, the CDR3 is TGTGCCAGCAGTCTCATGGGGGCCCGGCATGAGACCCAGTACTTC.

A few counts support this clone. V and J are TRBV4-2 and TRBJ2-7, with D uncertain. V was shortened by 0 bases and J by 6 bases, with 12 bases between the two germline ends. The CDR3 has 14 amino acids. Per germline, CDR1 LGHNA and CDR2 YNFKEQ. The CDR3 DNA reads TGTGCCAGCAGCCAAGATAGAGAAGTTTCCGAGCAGTACTTC. Translating it yields CASSQDREVSEQYF.

This clone was seen once. The rearrangement joins TRBV10-1 to TRBJ2-3; a weak D match, TRBD2 (5 bases). Germline values: CDR1 WNHNN, CDR2 SYGVQD (reference sequence). This CDR3 contains 13 residues. V lost 8 bases and J 2 bases, leaving 11 bases between the germline ends. CDR3 sequence: CASAAGYTDTQYF. Written as DNA, the CDR3 is TGCGCCAGCGCGGCGGGTTACACAGATACGCAGTATTTT.

This chain uses TRBV15 with TRBJ2-7; 11 bases line up with TRBD2. Trimming cost V 6 bases and J 4 bases; bases outside gene matches: 5. Germline lookup yields CDR1 LNHNV and CDR2 YYDKDF (reference sequence). The CDR3 covers 14 residues. The chain's CDR3 is CATRDGTSGYEQYF. The CDR3, as DNA: TGTGCCACCAGAGACGGGACTAGCGGTTACGAGCAGTACTTC.

The chain couples TRBV10-1 to TRBJ2-2, with D possibly being TRBD1 (6 bases). Trimming took off 4 bases at V and 1 base at J, with 16 bases between the two ends. The CDR3 totals 17 residues. Germline values: CDR1 WNHNN, CDR2 SYGVQD (reference sequence). Here the CDR3 reads CASSGDRLRLNTGELFF. For the CDR3, the DNA is TGCGCCAGCAGTGGTGACAGGCTACGATTGAACACCGGGGAGCTGTTTTTT.

This clone was detected only once. This chain uses TRBV11-2 with TRBJ2-1, with TRBD1 matching over 10 bases. Unmatched junction bases numbered 9, after V lost 4 bases and J lost 6 bases. CDR1 and CDR2 (germline): SGHAT, FQNNGV. The CDR3 covers 16 residues. The CDR3 loop is CASSSNRQGASNEQFF. DNA of the CDR3: TGTGCCAGCAGCTCAAACAGACAGGGGGCAAGCAATGAGCAGTTCTTC.

CDR3 in DNA: TGTGCCATCAGGATAGGGGTGGGAACTGAAGCTTTCTTT. This encodes CAIRIGVGTEAFF. V and J are TRBV10-3 and TRBJ1-1; D possibly corresponds to TRBD1 (5 bases). Germline CDR1 and CDR2: ENHRY and SYGVKD. The CDR3 totals 13 residues. Trimming cost V 6 bases and J 5 bases, with 13 bases left between them.

This chain uses TRBV6-2 or TRBV6-3 with TRBJ1-2; D unresolved. Per germline, CDR1 MNHEY and CDR2 SVGEGT. Trimming left V 0 bases short and J 6 bases short, with 11 bases between. There are 14 residues in the CDR3. CDR3 in DNA: TGTGCCAGCAGTTACTCCACATCCCCCCATGGCTACACCTTC. This translates into CASSYSTSPHGYTF.